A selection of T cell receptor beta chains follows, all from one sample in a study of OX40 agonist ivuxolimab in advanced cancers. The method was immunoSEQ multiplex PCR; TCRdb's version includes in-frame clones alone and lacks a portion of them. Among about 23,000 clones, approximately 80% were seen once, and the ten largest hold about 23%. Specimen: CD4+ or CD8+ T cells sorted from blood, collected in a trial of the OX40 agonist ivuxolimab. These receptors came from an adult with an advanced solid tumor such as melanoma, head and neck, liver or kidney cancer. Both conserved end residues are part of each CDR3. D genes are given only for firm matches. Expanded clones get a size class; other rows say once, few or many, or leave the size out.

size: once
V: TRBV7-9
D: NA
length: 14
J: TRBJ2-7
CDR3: CASSPQDGPYEQYF
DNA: TGTGCCAGCAGCCCCCAGGACGGACCCTACGAGCAGTACTTC

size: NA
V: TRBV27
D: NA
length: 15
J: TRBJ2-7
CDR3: CASSYYRGGSYEQYF
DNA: TGTGCCAGCAGTTACTACAGGGGGGGGTCCTACGAGCAGTACTTC

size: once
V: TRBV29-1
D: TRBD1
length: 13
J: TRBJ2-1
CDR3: CSVADRSYNEQFF
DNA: TGCAGCGTTGCGGACAGGAGCTACAATGAGCAGTTCTTC

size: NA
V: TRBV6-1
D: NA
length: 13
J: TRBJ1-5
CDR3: CASSEYSNQPQHF
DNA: TGTGCCAGCAGCGAGTATAGCAATCAGCCCCAGCATTTT

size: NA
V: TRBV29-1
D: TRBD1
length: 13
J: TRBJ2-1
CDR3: CSLPGQGFNEQFF
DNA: TGCAGCCTCCCGGGACAGGGGTTCAATGAGCAGTTCTTC

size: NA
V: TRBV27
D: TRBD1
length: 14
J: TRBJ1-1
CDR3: CASRSGTGAFEAFF
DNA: TGTGCCAGCAGGTCCGGGACAGGGGCTTTCGAAGCTTTCTTT

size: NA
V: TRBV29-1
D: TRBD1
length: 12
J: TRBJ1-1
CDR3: CSVYDRGEEAFF
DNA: TGCAGCGTTTACGACAGGGGCGAAGAAGCTTTCTTT

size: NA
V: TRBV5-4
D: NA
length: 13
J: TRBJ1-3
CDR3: CASSLEGWVPIYF
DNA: TGTGCCAGCAGCTTGGAGGGTTGGGTGCCCATATATTTT

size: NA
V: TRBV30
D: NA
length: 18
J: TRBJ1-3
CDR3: CAWKVSAGPTFSGNTIYF
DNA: TGTGCCTGGAAAGTGTCTGCCGGCCCGACTTTCTCTGGAAACACCATATATTTT

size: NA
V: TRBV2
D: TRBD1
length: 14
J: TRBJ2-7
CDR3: CASSEGQGSYEQYF
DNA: TGTGCCAGCAGTGAGGGACAGGGTTCCTACGAGCAGTACTTC

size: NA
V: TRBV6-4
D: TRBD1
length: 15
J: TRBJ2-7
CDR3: CASSDSSGTVYEQYF
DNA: TGTGCCAGCAGTGACTCCTCCGGGACAGTCTACGAGCAGTACTTC

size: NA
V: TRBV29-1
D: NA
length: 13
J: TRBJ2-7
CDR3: CSVASVSDYEQYF
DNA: TGCAGCGTTGCCAGCGTTAGCGACTACGAGCAGTACTTC

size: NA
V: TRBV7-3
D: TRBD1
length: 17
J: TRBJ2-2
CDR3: CASSLTPGTGGTGELFF
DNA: TGTGCCAGCAGCTTAACCCCGGGGACAGGGGGGACCGGGGAGCTGTTTTTT

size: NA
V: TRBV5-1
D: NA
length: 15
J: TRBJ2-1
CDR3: CASSLVASLYNEQFF
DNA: TGCGCCAGCAGCTTGGTTGCTAGCCTTTACAATGAGCAGTTCTTC

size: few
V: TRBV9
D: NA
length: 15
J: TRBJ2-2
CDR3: CASSVGDLRAGELFF
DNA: TGTGCCAGCAGCGTGGGGGATCTCAGGGCCGGGGAGCTGTTTTTT

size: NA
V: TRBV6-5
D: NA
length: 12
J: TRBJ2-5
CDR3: CASSPRQETQYF
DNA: TGTGCCAGCAGTCCACGACAAGAGACCCAGTACTTC

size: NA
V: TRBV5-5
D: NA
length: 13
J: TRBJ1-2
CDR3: CASSLWGNYGYTF
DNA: TGTGCCAGCAGCTTATGGGGAAACTATGGCTACACCTTC

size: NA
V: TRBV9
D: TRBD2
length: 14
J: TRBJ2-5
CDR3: CASSPPGGSETQYF
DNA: TGTGCCAGCAGCCCCCCGGGGGGAAGTGAGACCCAGTACTTC

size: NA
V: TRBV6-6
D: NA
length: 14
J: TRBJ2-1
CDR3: CASSSTSNPIGQFF
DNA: TGTGCCAGCAGTAGCACTAGTAACCCCATAGGGCAGTTCTTC

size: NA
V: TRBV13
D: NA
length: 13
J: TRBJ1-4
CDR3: CASSLPGNEKLFF
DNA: TGTGCCAGCAGCTTACCCGGGAATGAAAAACTGTTTTTT

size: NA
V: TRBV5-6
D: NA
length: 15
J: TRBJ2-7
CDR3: CASSLARGQWYEQYF
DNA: TGTGCCAGCAGCTTGGCCCGGGGGCAATGGTACGAGCAGTACTTC

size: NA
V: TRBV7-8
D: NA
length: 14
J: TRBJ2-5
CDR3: CASSLYTGQETQYF
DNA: TGTGCCAGCAGCTTATACACAGGCCAAGAGACCCAGTACTTC

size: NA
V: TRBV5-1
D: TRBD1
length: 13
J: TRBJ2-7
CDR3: CASSPDRGRGLYF
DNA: TGCGCCAGCAGCCCTGACAGGGGAAGGGGCCTGTACTTC

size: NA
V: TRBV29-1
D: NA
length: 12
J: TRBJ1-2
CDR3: CSAVDNNYGYTF
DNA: TGCAGCGCTGTGGACAACAACTATGGCTACACCTTC

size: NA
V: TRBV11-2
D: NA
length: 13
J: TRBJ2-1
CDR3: CASSLVGGNEQFF
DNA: TGTGCCAGCAGCTTAGTAGGTGGCAATGAGCAGTTCTTC

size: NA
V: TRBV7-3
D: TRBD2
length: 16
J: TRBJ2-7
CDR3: CASSYYSGTSPYEQYF
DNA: TGTGCCAGCAGCTACTACTCCGGGACTAGTCCCTACGAGCAGTACTTC